Listed here is a single T cell receptor beta chain. As yet, its antigen is unknown. Using RNA template, CDR3s of TCR alpha and beta were amplified with iRepertoire arm-PCR. One-step reverse transcription and amplification started from approximately 100-400 ng of tissue mRNA or PBMC total RNA. Via MiXCR, TCRdb re-called the multiplex PCR reads, giving one row per CDR3 protein. Among approximately 190,000 distinct CDR3 sequences listed, 32% were seen once. This record belongs to a study of glioma-infiltrating T cells. The study, taken as a whole, reports: CDR3 overlap between tissue and blood was very small. Above-expected tissue-blood divergence occurred in all gliomas, most in low-grade ones.

Germline V lookup: CDR1 LNHDA, CDR2 SQIVND (reference sequence). The germline V and J ends were trimmed by 7 bases and 4 bases, with 14 bases remaining between them. The CDR3 length is 15 residues. Sequencing was done on a sample of glioma tissue, nonneoplastic brain tissue, or PBMCs (not recorded which). The chain recombines TRBV19 with TRBJ2-6; D is perhaps TRBD2 (6 bases). The source of this sequence is a human donor with low-grade glioma or glioblastoma, undergoing nonglioma brain surgery, or in good health (not recorded which). The CDR3: CASNIVAAGANVLTF. The CDR3 DNA reads TGTGCCAGTAATATCGTAGCGGCAGGGGCCAACGTCCTGACTTTC.